What follows is one T cell receptor beta chain and its context. This sample stems from a study of control samples from healthy donors and cancer patients. The V gene lost 1 base and the J gene lost 4 bases, with 10 bases spanning the gap. Per germline, CDR1 SNHLY and CDR2 FYNNEI. The CDR3 runs 14 residues. Profiling relied on immunoSEQ multiplex PCR, and the TCRdb table lists in-frame clones only, not all of them. The table for this sample gives about 190,000 clones. The receptor was isolated from a woman in her thirties in good health. The sample consisted of blood. J is TRBJ1-1 and V is TRBV2; the D gene is possibly TRBD1 (6 bases). As DNA, the CDR3 is TGTGCCAGCAGTGAAGATGGAGGGGGCACTGAAGCTTTCTTT. This encodes CASSEDGGGTEAFF. The whole variable domain, remainder taken from reference TRBV2 and TRBJ1-1, is EPEVTQTPSHQVTQMGQEVILRCVPISNHLYFYWYRQILGQKVEFLVSFYNNEISEKSEIFDDQFSVERPDGSNFTLKIRSTKLEDSAMYFCASSEDGGGTEAFFGQGTRLTVV.